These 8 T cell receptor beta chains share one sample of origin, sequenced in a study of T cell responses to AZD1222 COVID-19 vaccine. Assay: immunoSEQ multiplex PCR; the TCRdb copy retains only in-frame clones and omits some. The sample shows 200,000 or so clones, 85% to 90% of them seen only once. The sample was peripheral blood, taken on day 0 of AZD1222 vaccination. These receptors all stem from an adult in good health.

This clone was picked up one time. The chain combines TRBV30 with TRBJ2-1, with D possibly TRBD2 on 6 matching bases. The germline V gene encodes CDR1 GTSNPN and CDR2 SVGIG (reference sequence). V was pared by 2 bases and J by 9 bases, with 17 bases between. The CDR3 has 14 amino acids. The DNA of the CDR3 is TGTGCCTGGAGTAAAGGGACTCGTGGGAGTGAGCAGTTCTTC. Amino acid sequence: CAWSKGTRGSEQFF.

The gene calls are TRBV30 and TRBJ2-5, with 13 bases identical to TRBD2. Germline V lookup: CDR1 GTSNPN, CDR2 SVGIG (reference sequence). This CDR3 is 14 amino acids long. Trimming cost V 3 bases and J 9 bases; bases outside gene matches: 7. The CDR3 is CAWRSTSGRAPQYF. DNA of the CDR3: TGTGCCTGGAGGTCAACTAGCGGGAGGGCCCCCCAGTACTTC. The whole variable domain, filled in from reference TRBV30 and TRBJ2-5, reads SQTIHQWPATLVQPVGSPLSLECTVEGTSNPNLYWYRQAAGRGLQLLFYSVGIGQISSEVPQNLSASRPQDRQFILSSKKLLLSDSGFYLCAWRSTSGRAPQYFGPGTRLLVL.

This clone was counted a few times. CDR3 amino acids: CASSSGTDNQPQHF. CDR3 DNA sequence: TGTGCCAGCAGCTCCGGGACAGACAATCAGCCCCAGCATTTT. V is TRBV7-9 and J is TRBJ1-5; TRBD1 agrees at 7 bases. The V gene's germline CDR1 is SEHNR and CDR2 FQNEAQ (reference sequence). The CDR3 is made up of 14 amino acids. V trimming: 4 bases; J trimming: 3 bases; junction bases outside the gene matches: 3.

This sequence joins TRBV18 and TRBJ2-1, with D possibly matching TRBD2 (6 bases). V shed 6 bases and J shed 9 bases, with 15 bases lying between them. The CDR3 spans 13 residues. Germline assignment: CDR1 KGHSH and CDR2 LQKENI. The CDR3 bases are TGTGCCAGCTCCAGAGGAGGGGATACTGAGCAGTTCTTC. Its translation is CASSRGGDTEQFF. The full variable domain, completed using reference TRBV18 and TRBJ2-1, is NAGVMQNPRHLVRRRGQEARLRCSPMKGHSHVYWYRQLPEEGLKFMVYLQKENIIDESGMPKERFSAEFPKEGPSILRIQQVVRGDSAAYFCASSRGGDTEQFFGPGTRLTVL.

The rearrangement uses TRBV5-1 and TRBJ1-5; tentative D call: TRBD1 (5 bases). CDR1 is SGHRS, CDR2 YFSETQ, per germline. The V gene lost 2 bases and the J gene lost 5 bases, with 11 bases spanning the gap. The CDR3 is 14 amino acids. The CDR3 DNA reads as TGCGCCAGCAGCTTAGGGGACGGGGATCAGCCCCAGCATTTT. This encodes CASSLGDGDQPQHF.

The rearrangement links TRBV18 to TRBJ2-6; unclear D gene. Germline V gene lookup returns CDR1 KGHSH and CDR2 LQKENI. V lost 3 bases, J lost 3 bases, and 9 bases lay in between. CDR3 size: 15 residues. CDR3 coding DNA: TGTGCCAGCTCACCTGGGGTGAATGGGGCCAACGTCCTGACTTTC. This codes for CASSPGVNGANVLTF. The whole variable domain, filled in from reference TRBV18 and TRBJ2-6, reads NAGVMQNPRHLVRRRGQEARLRCSPMKGHSHVYWYRQLPEEGLKFMVYLQKENIIDESGMPKERFSAEFPKEGPSILRIQQVVRGDSAAYFCASSPGVNGANVLTFGAGSRLTVL.

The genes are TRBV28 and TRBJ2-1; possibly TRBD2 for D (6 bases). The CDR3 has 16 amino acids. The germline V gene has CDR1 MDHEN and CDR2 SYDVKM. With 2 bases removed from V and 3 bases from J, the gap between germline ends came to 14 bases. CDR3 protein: CASSLSRRAFYNEQFF. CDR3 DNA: TGTGCCAGCAGTTTAAGCAGGAGGGCCTTCTACAATGAGCAGTTCTTC.

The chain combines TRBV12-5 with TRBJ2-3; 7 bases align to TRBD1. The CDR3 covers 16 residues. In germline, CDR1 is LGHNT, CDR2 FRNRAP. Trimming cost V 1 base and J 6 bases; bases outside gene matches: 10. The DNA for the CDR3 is TGTGCTAGTGGTTTGGGAACGACAGGGTTCCGCGATACGCAGTATTTT. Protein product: CASGLGTTGFRDTQYF.